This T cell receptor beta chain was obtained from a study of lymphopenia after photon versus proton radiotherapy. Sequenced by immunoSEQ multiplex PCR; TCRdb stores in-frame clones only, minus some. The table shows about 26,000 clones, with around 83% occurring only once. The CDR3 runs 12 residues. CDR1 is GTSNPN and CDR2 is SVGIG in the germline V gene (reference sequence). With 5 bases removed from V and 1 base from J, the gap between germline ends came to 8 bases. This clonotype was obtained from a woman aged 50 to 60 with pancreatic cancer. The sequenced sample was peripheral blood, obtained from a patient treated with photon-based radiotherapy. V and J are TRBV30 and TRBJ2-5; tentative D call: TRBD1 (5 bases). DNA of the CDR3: TGTGCCTGGGGAAGGGGCCAAGAGACCCAGTACTTC. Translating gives CAWGRGQETQYF.